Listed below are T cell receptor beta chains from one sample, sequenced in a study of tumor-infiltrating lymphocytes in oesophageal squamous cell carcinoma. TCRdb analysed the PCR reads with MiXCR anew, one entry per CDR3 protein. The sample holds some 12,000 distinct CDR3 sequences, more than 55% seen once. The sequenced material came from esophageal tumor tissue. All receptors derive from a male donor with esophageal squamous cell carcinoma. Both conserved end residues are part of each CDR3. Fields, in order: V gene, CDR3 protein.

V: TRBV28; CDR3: CASSIVAGANVLTF
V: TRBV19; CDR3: CASLRTSGIYDEQFF
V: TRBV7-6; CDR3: CASSLVGSYNEQFF
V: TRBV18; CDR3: CASSQDRVSSYEQYF
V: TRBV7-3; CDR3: CASSKWSGNADTQYF
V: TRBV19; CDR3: CASSPRQVQETQYF
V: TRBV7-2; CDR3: CASSLAQGGNSPLHF
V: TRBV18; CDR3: CASSPLLWTGGDPDEQYF
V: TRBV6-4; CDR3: CASRRGGYNEQFF
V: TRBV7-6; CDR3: CASSPRTSGEQFF
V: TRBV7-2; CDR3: CASSPGKGTSGRGTDTQYF
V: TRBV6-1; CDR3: CASTSGQETQYF
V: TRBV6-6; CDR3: CASSNEQFF
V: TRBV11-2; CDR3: CASSSGFHNEQFF
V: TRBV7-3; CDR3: CASSLSASSEQYF
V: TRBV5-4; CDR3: CASSSSGQAYEQYF
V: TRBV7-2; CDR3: CASRPEGPSSYNEQFF
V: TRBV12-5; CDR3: CASGFGLAYQETQYF
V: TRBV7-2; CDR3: CASSPMLGQLGYTF
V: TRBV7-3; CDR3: CASSLGDRASAYNEQFF
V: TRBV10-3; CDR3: CAISELPRDPNEQFF
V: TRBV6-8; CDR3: CASRRLRDGNYGYTF
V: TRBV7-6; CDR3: CASSSTSESSYNEQYF
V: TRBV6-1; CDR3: CASSSPINRGAGANVLTF
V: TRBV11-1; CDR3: CASSLASGGLTGELFF
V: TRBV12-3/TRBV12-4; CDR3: CASSRPSAYEQYF
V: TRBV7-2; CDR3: CASRAGGFEQFF
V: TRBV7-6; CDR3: CASSPTGGGETQYF
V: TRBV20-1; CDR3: CSARDLEGREQYF
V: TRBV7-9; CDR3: CASSLAGGYYGYTF
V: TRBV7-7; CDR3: CASSTDFYNEQFF
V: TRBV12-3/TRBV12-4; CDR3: CASSFSSGTDTQYF
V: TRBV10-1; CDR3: CASSEGGYPAKNIQYF
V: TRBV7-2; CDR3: CASSLGSGSDEQYF
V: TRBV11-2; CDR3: CASNMDSWLAGSVEQYF
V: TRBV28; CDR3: CASGGPYEQYF
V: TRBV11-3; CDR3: CASSRLGSSYNEQFF
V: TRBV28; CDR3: CASRKLGGGGNEQFF
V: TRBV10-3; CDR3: CAISESPGRQETQYF
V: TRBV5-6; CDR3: CASSLSGRGPDTQYF